The entry below gives a single T cell receptor beta chain sequence along with its context. Methods used by the authors: Reference gene primer amplification yielded estimated nucleated cell counts. Sequencing was performed with immunoSEQ multiplex PCR; in TCRdb, only in-frame clones are kept and a portion is missing. That table is the source of V, J and clone size, and D and trimming were worked out from the DNA. The sample holds 230,000 or so clones, 70% to 85% seen once. This entry comes from a study of blood T cell repertoires in COVID-19. For the study at large: Acute-phase and convalescent COVID-19 samples originated in the United States, Italy and Spain. T cells, B-cell-depleted T cells, or PBMCs provided the cDNA or gDNA that served as material.

Germline CDR1 is SGHVS and CDR2 is FQNEAQ. V gave up 5 bases and J gave up 4 bases, with 11 bases separating them. CDR3 length: 13 residues. The V gene is TRBV7-8, the J gene TRBJ1-2; possibly TRBD1 for D (5 bases). The source of this sequence is a middle-aged woman who had recovered from COVID-19. Sample: peripheral blood. CDR3 protein: CASSPGGVYGYTF. CDR3 DNA sequence: TGTGCCAGCAGCCCCGGGGGGGTCTATGGCTACACCTTC. The whole variable domain, remainder taken from reference TRBV7-8 and TRBJ1-2, is GAGVSQSPRYKVAKRGQDVALRCDPISGHVSLFWYQQALGQGPEFLTYFQNEAQLDKSGLPSDRFFAERPEGSVSTLKIQRTQQEDSAVYLCASSPGGVYGYTFGSGTRLTVV.